This T cell receptor (beta chain) came from a study of T-cell memory formation after mild COVID-19. This clonotype has a handful of counts. What it binds is not known. Findings and caveats of the study: For contracting clones, CD4+ ones sat mainly in CM and EM, CD8+ in EMRA. Some responding clones appeared in pre-infection memory, suggesting cross-reactive memory joined. From day 15 to 85, contracting clones were balanced between CD4 and CD8, whereas later expanders leaned toward CD4+.

With constant-segment primers, 5'RACE yielded cDNA libraries of TCR alpha and TCR beta that carried sample barcodes and UMIs. TCRdb re-analysed the 5' RACE reads in MiXCR, keeping a single row per CDR3 protein. Of 300,000 to 400,000 distinct CDR3 sequences in the sample, roughly 15% are singletons; the top ten hold approximately 20%. Germline lookup yields CDR1 MNHEY and CDR2 SVGEGT. Unmatched junction bases numbered 1, after V lost 8 bases and J lost 3 bases. This CDR3 has 13 amino acids. This chain links TRBV6-2 or TRBV6-3 with TRBJ2-5; the match to TRBD2 covers 12 bases. The specimen sequenced was PBMCs or a T cell subset sorted from them (not recorded which). The clonotype originates from a man between 18 and 35 years old who had mild COVID-19 (a few samples of this study predate the infection). Cell type and time point are not known. CDR3 bases: TGTGCCAGCCGGACTAGCGGGGAAGAGACCCAGTACTTC. It specifies CASRTSGEETQYF.